Below, 12 T cell receptor beta chains from the same sample are listed, as sequenced in a study of CD8 T cells in Susac syndrome. Random hexamers were used to reverse transcribe about 0.5 to 1 ug of RNA. TCRdb ran MiXCR on the immunoSEQ multiplex PCR reads and lists one entry per CDR3 protein. The sample has roughly 250,000 distinct CDR3 sequences, 90% to 97% seen once. Sequencing was done on a sample of CD4+ T cells from PBMCs. These receptors originate from a human donor with Susac syndrome.

This sequence joins TRBV20-1 and TRBJ2-2; the match to TRBD1 covers 9 bases. The V segment lost 1 base and the J segment 4 bases; nucleotides outside the gene matches: 7. The germline V gene has CDR1 DFQATT and CDR2 SNEGSKA (reference sequence). This CDR3 spans 16 amino acids. Here the CDR3 reads CSARGVGQGVTGELFF. The DNA for the CDR3 is TGCAGTGCTAGAGGGGTGGGACAGGGAGTCACCGGGGAGCTGTTTTTT.

This clonotype occurred once. This chain joins TRBV6-1 and TRBJ1-2; D uncertain. The V and J ends lost 3 bases and 2 bases respectively, with 4 bases between them. The CDR3 loop spans 12 amino acids. CDR1 is MNHNS, CDR2 SASEGT, per germline. The CDR3 here is CASSDHNYGYTF. The CDR3 bases are TGTGCCAGCAGTGACCACAACTATGGCTACACCTTC.

The chain has TRBV11-2 and TRBJ2-3; TRBD2 matches at 13 bases. CDR1 SGHAT and CDR2 FQNNGV come from the germline V gene. V was clipped by 5 bases and J by 2 bases; unmatched bases: 19. The CDR3 sequence is 21 residues long. Written as DNA, the CDR3 is TGTGCCAGCAGCAGAAAAAGGACTAGCGGGGGCTCAAACCCCTCCACAGATACGCAGTATTTT. Translated, it gives CASSRKRTSGGSNPSTDTQYF. Looking up the rest from reference TRBV11-2 and TRBJ2-3 gives the full variable domain: EAGVAQSPRYKIIEKRQSVAFWCNPISGHATLYWYQQILGQGPKLLIQFQNNGVVDDSQLPKDRFSAERLKGVDSTLKIQPAKLEDSAVYLCASSRKRTSGGSNPSTDTQYFGPGTRLTVL.

The chain recombines TRBV28 with TRBJ2-7, with TRBD2 matching 8 bases. This CDR3 region has 13 residues. J was trimmed by 2 bases and V by 7 bases; bases with no gene match: 4. Looked up from germline, CDR1 is MDHEN and CDR2 is SYDVKM. Written as DNA, the CDR3 is TGTGCCAGCATAGCGGGGCTAACCTACGAGCAGTACTTC. Translation: CASIAGLTYEQYF. Full variable domain (remainder filled in from reference TRBV28 and TRBJ2-7): DVKVTQSSRYLVKRTGEKVFLECVQDMDHENMFWYRQDPGLGLRLIYFSYDVKMKEKGDIPEGYSVSREKKERFSLILESASTNQTSMYLCASIAGLTYEQYFGPGTRLTVT.

The chain couples TRBV20-1 to TRBJ2-5; 8 bases are a match to TRBD1. From germline, CDR1 is DFQATT and CDR2 SNEGSKA (reference sequence). The CDR3 has 16 amino acids. The V segment lost 4 bases and the J segment 5 bases; nucleotides outside the gene matches: 15. The CDR3 reads CSANHPGSGGLETQYF. For the CDR3, the DNA is TGCAGTGCTAACCACCCCGGCTCAGGGGGCTTGGAGACCCAGTACTTC.

The chain uses TRBV27 and TRBJ1-5; a possible D gene is TRBD1 (6 bases). CDR3 length: 13 residues. Trimming stripped 4 bases from V and 7 bases from J, with 11 bases between. Looked up from germline, CDR1 is MNHEY and CDR2 is SMNVEV (reference sequence). CDR3 nucleotide sequence: TGTGCCAGCAGTTCAGCAGGGGTCCAGCCCCAGCATTTT. Protein sequence: CASSSAGVQPQHF.

This clonotype was seen once. V usage is TRBV20-1 and J usage is TRBJ1-3, with 7 positions matching TRBD1. Germline-derived CDR1 and CDR2 are DFQATT and SNEGSKA (reference sequence). The CDR3 has 14 residues. With 6 bases clipped from V and 1 base from J, the junction kept 6 bases outside the gene matches. The CDR3 loop is CSATRDSSGNTIYF. In nucleotides, the CDR3 is TGCAGTGCAACCCGGGACAGTTCTGGAAACACCATATATTTT.

The chain uses TRBV20-1 and TRBJ2-7; TRBD2 matches 8 bases. The V gene end was trimmed by 5 bases and the J gene end by 2 bases; junction bases not matched to a gene: 11. The CDR3 is 15 amino acids. Germline loops: CDR1 DFQATT, CDR2 SNEGSKA (reference sequence). The DNA of the CDR3 is TGCAGTGCTGGGGGTAGGACTAGCCGTACCTACGAGCAGTACTTC. Protein sequence: CSAGGRTSRTYEQYF.

The chain links TRBV20-1 to TRBJ2-1, with 12 bases identical to TRBD2. The junction had 8 bases not matched to a gene; V was cut back by 6 bases and J by 5 bases. The V gene's germline CDR1 is DFQATT and CDR2 SNEGSKA (reference sequence). This CDR3 contains 15 residues. CDR3 coding DNA: TGCAGTGCGCGGCGACTAGCGGGAGCCCACAATGAGCAGTTCTTC. It translates to CSARRLAGAHNEQFF.

The rearrangement uses TRBV9 and TRBJ2-5; 12 bases are shared with TRBD2. Trimming cost V 3 bases and J 0 bases; bases outside gene matches: 6. The germline V gene has CDR1 SGDLS and CDR2 YYNGEE. The CDR3 is made up of 17 amino acids. DNA of the CDR3: TGTGCCAGCAGCGAGGGGGGGACTAGCGGGTACCAAGAGACCCAGTACTTC. Protein sequence: CASSEGGTSGYQETQYF.

The gene calls are TRBV3-1 and TRBJ1-5, with D unclear. V was trimmed by 2 bases and J by 5 bases, leaving 7 bases between them. The V gene's germline CDR1 is LGHDT and CDR2 YNNKEL (reference sequence). CDR3 length: 13 residues. The CDR3 DNA follows: TGTGCCAGCAGCCAAATGCGAGATCAGCCCCAGCATTTT. This sequence encodes CASSQMRDQPQHF.

The CDR3 is CASSLEGRSSYEQYF. The CDR3, as DNA: TGTGCCAGCAGCTTAGAGGGCAGAAGCTCCTACGAGCAGTACTTC. The rearrangement uses TRBV11-2 and TRBJ2-7; D uncertain. Per germline, CDR1 SGHAT and CDR2 FQNNGV. The CDR3 is 15 amino acids. V lost 0 bases to trimming and J lost 0 bases, with 9 bases between them.